Listed here are 27 T cell receptor beta chains from one sample, sequenced in a study of blood T cell repertoires in COVID-19. Assay: immunoSEQ multiplex PCR; the TCRdb copy retains only in-frame clones and omits some. Among approximately 170,000 clones listed, approximately 90% were seen once. Sequenced sample: peripheral blood. Receptor source: a man aged 18 to 29 with active or convalescent COVID-19.

This clone was seen only once. The V call is TRBV5-8, the J call TRBJ1-3, with unresolved D. Germline V CDR1 and CDR2: SGHTS, YDEGEE. CDR3 length equals 14 residues. V lost 4 bases and J 4 bases, leaving 12 bases between the germline ends. The CDR3 DNA reads as TGTGCCAGCAGCCCTCGGACGGGGGGAAACACCATATATTTT. Translation gives CASSPRTGGNTIYF.

The chain couples TRBV24-1 to TRBJ2-1; D perhaps matches TRBD2 (5 bases). The V gene's germline CDR1 is KGHDR and CDR2 SFDVKD. This CDR3 is 13 amino acids long. V gave up 4 bases and J gave up 7 bases, with 10 bases separating them. The CDR3 sequence is CATSEQLVNEQFF. In DNA, the CDR3 is TGTGCCACCAGTGAGCAACTAGTAAATGAGCAGTTCTTC.

The rearrangement joins TRBV10-3 to TRBJ2-3, with a tentative D call TRBD2 (6 bases). From germline, CDR1 is ENHRY and CDR2 SYGVKD. V was pared by 3 bases and J by 4 bases, with 14 bases between. CDR3 size: 15 residues. The CDR3 loop is CAISEMGGNADTQYF. CDR3 nucleotides: TGTGCCATCAGTGAAATGGGGGGAAACGCAGATACGCAGTATTTT.

The chain uses TRBV9 and TRBJ2-1; weak D call: TRBD2 (5 bases). V lost 0 bases to trimming and J lost 10 bases, with 11 bases between them. The germline V gene encodes CDR1 SGDLS and CDR2 YYNGEE. This CDR3 has 13 residues. CDR3: CASSVATGTEQFF. Written as DNA, the CDR3 is TGTGCCAGCAGCGTAGCTACGGGAACGGAGCAGTTCTTC.

V and J are TRBV4-2 and TRBJ2-3, with 10 bases lining up with TRBD2. The V segment lost 1 base and the J segment 7 bases; nucleotides outside the gene matches: 8. Germline V gene lookup returns CDR1 LGHNA and CDR2 YNFKEQ. The CDR3 contains 16 residues. The CDR3 here is CASSQGPAGGTNTQYF. CDR3 nucleotide sequence: TGTGCCAGCAGCCAAGGGCCAGCGGGGGGGACAAATACGCAGTATTTT.

V is TRBV3-1 (or the pseudogene TRBV3-2) and J is TRBJ2-1; weak D call: TRBD1 (5 bases). Germline assignment: CDR1 LGHDT and CDR2 YNNKEL (reference sequence). The CDR3 contains 15 residues. The V gene lost 5 bases and the J gene lost 0 bases, with 11 bases spanning the gap. The CDR3 reads CASSNGHYSYNEQFF. The CDR3, as DNA: TGTGCCAGCAGCAATGGACACTACTCCTACAATGAGCAGTTCTTC.

This clone was observed once. The genes are TRBV4-1 and TRBJ1-1, with D tentatively TRBD1 (5 bases). The V gene's germline CDR1 is MGHRA and CDR2 YSYEKL. Trimming took off 0 bases at V and 6 bases at J, with 14 bases between the two ends. The CDR3 extends over 15 amino acids. CDR3 sequence: CASSQEAGLMAEAFF. The CDR3 nucleotides read TGCGCCAGCAGCCAAGAAGCAGGGCTGATGGCTGAAGCTTTCTTT.

The rearrangement joins TRBV6-5 to TRBJ1-2; D possibly corresponds to TRBD1 (6 bases). V lost 6 bases and J lost 5, with 19 bases in between. This CDR3 region has 15 residues. Germline CDR1 reads MNHEY; CDR2 reads SVGAGI. CDR3 sequence (DNA): TGTGCCAGCAGCCAAACCTGGACAGATCCATATGGCTACACCTTC. Protein product: CASSQTWTDPYGYTF.

The chain uses TRBV7-9 and TRBJ1-1; D uncertain. Trimming left V 5 bases short and J 0 bases short, with 10 bases between. The CDR3 is made up of 14 amino acids. CDR1 and CDR2 (germline): SEHNR, FQNEAQ (reference sequence). The CDR3 is CASSHWLVNTEAFF. The CDR3 DNA is TGTGCCAGCAGCCATTGGCTCGTGAACACTGAAGCTTTCTTT.

As for this clone: Other DNA sequences in the sample encode the same CDR3. V is TRBV18 and J is TRBJ2-7; 7 bases fit TRBD1. CDR1 KGHSH and CDR2 LQKENI come from the germline V gene. The CDR3 runs to 13 residues. V dropped 3 bases and J dropped 7; count of bases not matched to a gene: 6. In DNA, the CDR3 is TGTGCCAGCTCACCTACAGGGGACGGGGAGCAGTACTTC. This encodes CASSPTGDGEQYF.

This chain links TRBV21-1 with TRBJ2-7; the tabulated D call, TRBD1, remains unverified against the DNA. TRBV21-1 is described as a pseudogene. CDR3 length: 15 amino acids. CDR3 loop: CASTFRRQISYEQYV. Written as DNA, the CDR3 is TGTGCCAGCACCTTCAGGCGACAGATCTCCTACGAGCAGTACGTC.

The CDR3 loop is CASSYREGTEGNTIYF. CDR3 in DNA: TGTGCCAGCAGTTACCGAGAGGGGACAGAGGGAAACACCATATATTTT. The chain combines TRBV6-6 with TRBJ1-3; 7 bases fit TRBD1. Germline CDR1 and CDR2: MNHNY and SVGAGI (reference sequence). Trimming at V came to 2 bases and at J to 4 bases, leaving 8 bases not matched to a gene. The CDR3 loop spans 16 amino acids.

The rearrangement links TRBV7-9 to TRBJ2-5; TRBD2 aligns across 8 bases. V was pared by 3 bases and J by 6 bases, with 12 bases of the junction left unmatched. The CDR3 has 16 residues. From germline, CDR1 is SEHNR and CDR2 FQNEAQ (reference sequence). CDR3 residues: CASSLPGLGGVQTQYF. As DNA, the CDR3 is TGTGCCAGCAGCTTGCCGGGACTAGGCGGCGTGCAGACCCAGTACTTC. Combining the CDR3 with reference TRBV7-9 and TRBJ2-5 gives the whole variable domain DTGVSQNPRHKITKRGQNVTFRCDPISEHNRLYWYRQTLGQGPEFLTYFQNEAQLEKSRLLSDRFSAERPKGSFSTLEIQRTEQGDSAMYLCASSLPGLGGVQTQYFGPGTRLLVL.

The chain has TRBV12-3 or TRBV12-4 and TRBJ1-1, with 7 bases that match TRBD1. Germline trimming cut 9 bases from V and 6 bases from J; bases unmatched to any gene: 10. CDR3 size: 13 residues. For the CDR3, the DNA is TGTGCCAGTCTAGGGGGCAGGAGGGCTGAAGCTTTCTTT. Translation: CASLGGRRAEAFF.

The V call is TRBV18, the J call TRBJ2-7, with a tentative D call TRBD2 (5 bases). Between the trimmed V and J ends, which lost 2 bases and 6 bases, there was a span of 14 bases. CDR3 size: 14 residues. Germline CDR1 is KGHSH and CDR2 is LQKENI. The chain's CDR3 is CASSPDEGWGEQYF. CDR3 nucleotides: TGTGCCAGCTCACCAGACGAGGGTTGGGGCGAGCAGTACTTC.

V and J are TRBV15 and TRBJ1-5, with 11 bases fitting TRBD1. The germline V gene has CDR1 LNHNV and CDR2 YYDKDF (reference sequence). J was trimmed by 4 bases and V by 5 bases; bases with no gene match: 7. The CDR3 covers 16 residues. The CDR3, as DNA: TGTGCCACCAGCGGTGAGGACAGGGGGCTAAATCAGCCCCAGCATTTT. Amino acids: CATSGEDRGLNQPQHF.

The rearrangement links TRBV5-5 to TRBJ1-4; D unclear. The germline V gene has CDR1 SGHKS and CDR2 YYEKEE (reference sequence). V dropped 2 bases and J dropped 8 bases, with 19 bases sitting between them. The CDR3 runs to 16 residues. The CDR3 DNA follows: TGTGCCAGCAGCTTCTCCCCCAGCCAAGGAGGGGAAAAACTGTTTTTT. This codes for CASSFSPSQGGEKLFF.

The chain combines TRBV4-3 with TRBJ1-2, with unresolved D. The CDR3 has 13 residues. Trimming took off 5 bases at V and 2 bases at J, with 9 bases between the two ends. The germline V gene encodes CDR1 LGHNA and CDR2 YSLEER. The CDR3, as DNA: TGCGCCAGCAGCTCCGTCGTCAACTATGGCTACACCTTC. Translating it yields CASSSVVNYGYTF.

The rearrangement links TRBV2 to TRBJ2-1; 11 nucleotides align to TRBD2. CDR1 and CDR2 (germline): SNHLY, FYNNEI. V gave up 4 bases and J gave up 0 bases; unmatched junction bases: 5. The CDR3 has 17 amino acids. The CDR3 DNA is TGTGCCAGCAGTGGAGGGACTAGCGGTCACTCCTACAATGAGCAGTTCTTC. Its protein is CASSGGTSGHSYNEQFF.

The chain uses TRBV10-3 and TRBJ2-7; 9 bases fit TRBD1. The V gene end was trimmed by 8 bases and the J gene end by 2 bases; junction bases not matched to a gene: 4. Germline loops: CDR1 ENHRY, CDR2 SYGVKD. This CDR3 has 13 residues. This CDR3 is CAIHRDRAYEQYF. For the CDR3, the DNA is TGTGCCATCCATAGGGACAGGGCCTACGAGCAGTACTTC.

This chain connects TRBV5-1 to TRBJ1-1; D is possibly TRBD1 (6 bases). The CDR3 is 16 amino acids. Trimming pared 4 bases from V and 1 base from J, leaving 17 bases between. Germline CDR1 is SGHRS and CDR2 is YFSETQ. As DNA, the CDR3 is TGCGCCAGCAGCCTCCGGACAGTAGGGTCGAACACTGAAGCTTTCTTT. Its translation: CASSLRTVGSNTEAFF.

This chain connects TRBV28 to TRBJ2-2; D perhaps matches TRBD2 (5 bases). Trimming removed 5 bases from V and 0 bases from J, with 10 bases in between. Per the germline V gene, CDR1 is MDHEN and CDR2 is SYDVKM. The CDR3 is made up of 15 amino acids. CDR3 bases: TGTGCCAGCAGTCTACGACTACCGAACACCGGGGAGCTGTTTTTT. Translation: CASSLRLPNTGELFF.

This chain uses TRBV6-2 or TRBV6-3 with TRBJ1-1, with D maybe TRBD1 (5 bases). The CDR3 is 12 amino acids. CDR1 and CDR2 from the germline V gene are MNHEY and SVGEGT. V shed 1 base and J shed 7 bases, with 7 bases lying between them. CDR3 sequence (DNA): TGTGCCAGCAGTTACTTCGGGGGTGAAGCTTTCTTT. Its translation: CASSYFGGEAFF.

The CDR3 loop is CASSVLESSSIGELFF. CDR3 coding DNA: TGTGCCAGCAGCGTCCTAGAGAGTAGTAGTATCGGGGAGCTGTTTTTT. The chain couples TRBV9 to TRBJ2-2; D remains unclear. The CDR3 runs 16 residues. Germline V lookup: CDR1 SGDLS, CDR2 YYNGEE. V lost 2 bases and J lost 7, with 18 bases in between.

J is TRBJ1-5 and V is TRBV15, with D perhaps matching TRBD1 (5 bases). The CDR3 length is 15 residues. In germline, CDR1 is LNHNV, CDR2 YYDKDF (reference sequence). Trimming took 3 bases from V and 1 from J, leaving 10 bases between them. CDR3 bases: TGTGCCACCAGCAGCGAGACAGTCAGCAATCAGCCCCAGCATTTT. This codes for CATSSETVSNQPQHF.

This clone was detected once. The chain has TRBV28 and TRBJ1-1; TRBD1 is a possible D gene (6 bases). The V end lost 9 bases, the J end lost 11 bases, and 25 bases lay between the germline ends. The CDR3 has 14 residues. In germline, CDR1 is MDHEN, CDR2 SYDVKM. CDR3 DNA sequence: TGTGCCAGTGCAGGGGCTGGGTCTTTCCCGGGTGCTTTCTTT. This translates into CASAGAGSFPGAFF.

This clone occurred a few times. The same CDR3 also results from other DNA sequences found in this sample. The V and J genes are TRBV12-3 or TRBV12-4 and TRBJ1-4; D is undetermined. The CDR3 runs 11 residues. V shed 8 bases and J shed 8 bases, with 9 bases lying between them. Here the CDR3 DNA reads TGTGCCAGCTCCTTAGAGGAAAAACTGTTTTTT. Encoded protein: CASSLEEKLFF.